This TCR beta chain emerged from a study of blood T cell repertoires in COVID-19. Turning to the study itself: Both acute and convalescent COVID-19 samples were obtained from the United States, Italy and Spain. T cells, B-cell-depleted T cells, or PBMCs supplied cDNA or gDNA.

Authors' analysis steps: Amplification from reference gene primers served as the basis for estimated nucleated cell counts. Sequencing was performed with immunoSEQ multiplex PCR; in TCRdb, only in-frame clones are kept and a portion is missing. V and J calls and clone size are those listed in that table; D and trimming were worked out from the DNA. The sample includes tens of thousands of clones, roughly 89% of them seen just once. Trimming left V 5 bases short and J 1 base short, with 6 bases between. The CDR3 is 13 residues long. The germline V gene has CDR1 SGHAT and CDR2 FQNNGV. This receptor was obtained from a man between 65 and 79 years old with active or convalescent COVID-19. The chain recombines TRBV11-2 with TRBJ1-5; D ambiguous. The material sequenced was peripheral blood. CDR3 amino acids: CASSLTSNQPQHF. The DNA for the CDR3 is TGTGCCAGCAGCCTCACAAGCAATCAGCCCCAGCATTTT.